Only a few counts were recorded for the clone carrying this T cell receptor (beta chain). This CDR3 contains 16 residues. V shed 3 bases and J 2 bases; nucleotides not matched to a gene: 8. A second PCR of roughly 7 to 11 cycles used a sample-barcoded 5' primer and a J-beta primer mix. TCRdb processed the 5' RACE reads anew with MiXCR; each CDR3 protein has one entry. The sample includes 800,000 to 950,000 distinct CDR3 sequences, about 36% of them seen just once. These data originate in a study of blood T cells in healthy people across ages. The sample consisted of blood. The chain recombines TRBV12-3 or TRBV12-4 with TRBJ2-3; the match to TRBD2 covers 7 bases. The clonotype was recovered from a man between 18 and 29 years old in good health. CDR3 sequence (DNA): TGTGCCAGCAGTTTGACGACGGGGGGACCCACAGATACGCAGTATTTT. This sequence encodes CASSLTTGGPTDTQYF.